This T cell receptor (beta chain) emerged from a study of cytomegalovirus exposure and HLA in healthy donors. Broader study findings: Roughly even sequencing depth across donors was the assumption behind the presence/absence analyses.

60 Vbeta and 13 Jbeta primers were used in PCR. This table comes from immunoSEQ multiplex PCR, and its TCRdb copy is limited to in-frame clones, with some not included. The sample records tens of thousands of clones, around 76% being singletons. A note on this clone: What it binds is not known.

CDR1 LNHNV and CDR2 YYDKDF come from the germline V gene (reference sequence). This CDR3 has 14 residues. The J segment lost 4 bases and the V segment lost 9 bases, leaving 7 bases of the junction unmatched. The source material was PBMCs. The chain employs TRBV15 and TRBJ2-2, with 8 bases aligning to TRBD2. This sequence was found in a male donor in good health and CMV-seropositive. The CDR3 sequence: CATSGLAGTGELFF. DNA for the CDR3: TGTGCCACGAGCGGGCTAGCGGGCACCGGGGAGCTGTTTTTT.